This T cell receptor beta chain was captured by sequencing in a study of T-cell reconstitution after alpha-beta-depleted transplantation in children. V dropped 3 bases and J dropped 4; count of bases not matched to a gene: 7. The CDR3 runs to 15 residues. Per the germline V gene, CDR1 is LGHNA and CDR2 is YSLEER. As it was prepared, the TCRbeta library received unique molecular identifiers. TCRdb fed the PCR reads into MiXCR, producing one record per CDR3 protein. The table shows some 640,000 distinct CDR3 sequences, with around 17% occurring only once. This clonotype showed up just a few times. Here the sequenced sample was PBMCs from the stem cell graft donor, taken from the stem cell graft. The receptor was isolated from a human donor who donated a stem cell graft to a child with acute myeloid leukemia. The chain joins TRBV4-3 to TRBJ2-3; the match to TRBD1 covers 7 bases. Here the CDR3 reads CASSQADRASDTQYF. As DNA, the CDR3 is TGCGCCAGCAGCCAGGCCGACAGGGCGTCAGATACGCAGTATTTT.